This T cell receptor beta chain came from a study of blood T cell repertoires in COVID-19. For the study at large: The origin of the acute and convalescent COVID-19 samples was the United States, Italy and Spain. From T cells, B-cell-depleted T cells, or PBMCs came the material, which was cDNA or gDNA.

Methods used by the authors: Amplified reference gene primers provided the basis for estimating nucleated cell counts. Repertoires were generated with immunoSEQ multiplex PCR, while TCRdb's copy carries only in-frame clones and drops some. V, J and clone size reflect that table, while D and trimming were determined from the DNA. The table has around 42,000 clones, about nine tenths seen once; the top ten hold 3.7%. With V trimmed by 1 base and J by 7 bases, 2 bases remained unmatched. The CDR3 runs 14 residues. Germline V lookup: CDR1 SEHNR, CDR2 FQNEAQ (reference sequence). The TCR sequence derives from a human donor in a cohort sampled during active COVID-19. This sequence joins TRBV7-9 and TRBJ2-1, with 9 bases identical to TRBD2. The sample consisted of peripheral blood. Written as DNA, the CDR3 is TGTGCCAGCAGCTTAGTGGGACTAGCAAATGAGCAGTTCTTC. Translated, it gives CASSLVGLANEQFF.